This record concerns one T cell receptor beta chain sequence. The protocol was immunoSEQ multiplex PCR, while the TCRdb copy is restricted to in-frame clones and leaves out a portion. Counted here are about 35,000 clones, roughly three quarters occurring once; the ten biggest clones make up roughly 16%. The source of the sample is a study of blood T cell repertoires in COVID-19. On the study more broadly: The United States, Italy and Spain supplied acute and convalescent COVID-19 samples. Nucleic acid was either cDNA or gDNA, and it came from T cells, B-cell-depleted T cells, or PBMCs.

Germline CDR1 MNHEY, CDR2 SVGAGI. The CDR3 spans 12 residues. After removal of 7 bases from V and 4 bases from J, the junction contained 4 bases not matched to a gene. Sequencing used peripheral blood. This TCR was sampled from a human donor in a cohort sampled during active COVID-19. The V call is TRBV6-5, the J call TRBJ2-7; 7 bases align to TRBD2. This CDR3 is CASNGGGYEQYF. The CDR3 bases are TGTGCCAGCAACGGGGGAGGGTACGAGCAGTACTTC.